One and the same sample provided the 7 T cell receptor beta chains below, sequenced in a study of blood T cell repertoires in COVID-19. TCRdb's copy holds only in-frame clones and misses some; the assay was immunoSEQ multiplex PCR. The top ten clones hold about 3.5% of a sample with some 200,000 clones, 75% to 90% of them seen once. The sample comprised PBMCs or T cells enriched from blood (not recorded which). These TCRs come from a woman aged 18-35 years in a cohort exposed to, infected with or recovered from COVID-19 (not recorded which).

This chain joins TRBV19 and TRBJ1-4; possible D gene TRBD1, 6 bases. Germline V gene lookup returns CDR1 LNHDA and CDR2 SQIVND (reference sequence). The length of the CDR3 is 14 residues. Trimming removed 7 bases at V and 0 bases at J, with 9 bases between. The CDR3 coding sequence is TGTGCCAGTACGCGACAGGCAACTAATGAAAAACTGTTTTTT. Translating gives CASTRQATNEKLFF.

The chain combines TRBV30 with TRBJ2-7; D may be TRBD2 (5 bases). The V end lost 4 bases, the J end lost 6 bases, and 13 bases lay between the germline ends. From germline, CDR1 is GTSNPN and CDR2 SVGIG (reference sequence). This CDR3 contains 12 residues. The CDR3 is CAWTPLAGEQYF. DNA of the CDR3: TGTGCCTGGACCCCCCTTGCGGGCGAGCAGTACTTC.

The V call is TRBV7-9, the J call TRBJ1-4, with 9 bases matching TRBD1. The V gene's germline CDR1 is SEHNR and CDR2 FQNEAQ (reference sequence). Trimming at V came to 4 bases and at J to 6 bases, leaving 3 bases not matched to a gene. This CDR3 comprises 14 residues. DNA of the CDR3: TGTGCCAGCAGCTCGACAGGGGGGGATGAAAAACTGTTTTTT. It is translated as CASSSTGGDEKLFF.

With regard to this clone: This same CDR3 is encoded by further DNA sequences in the sample. The chain couples TRBV18 to TRBJ1-2, with D possibly matching TRBD1 (6 bases). The CDR3 is 13 amino acids. The V gene's germline CDR1 is KGHSH and CDR2 LQKENI. Between the trimmed V and J ends, which lost 6 bases and 5 bases, there was a span of 13 bases. Here the CDR3 DNA reads TGTGCCAGCTCTCAACAGGGAGATTATGGCTACACCTTC. It codes for CASSQQGDYGYTF.

V usage is TRBV7-9 and J usage is TRBJ1-6; D is unresolved. From germline, CDR1 is SEHNR and CDR2 FQNEAQ (reference sequence). This CDR3 contains 14 residues. V lost 6 bases and J 5 bases, leaving 11 bases between the germline ends. The CDR3 coding sequence is TGTGCCAGCAGTGGCGCGGGCCATAATTCACCCCTCCACTTT. This encodes CASSGAGHNSPLHF.

This sequence joins TRBV7-9 and TRBJ2-3, with 7 bases identical to TRBD2. Germline assignment: CDR1 SEHNR and CDR2 FQNEAQ (reference sequence). With 11 bases clipped from V and 2 bases from J, the junction kept 7 bases outside the gene matches. The CDR3 spans 13 residues. The CDR3 loop reads CAGSGDPTDTQYF. The CDR3 DNA follows: TGTGCCGGAAGCGGGGATCCCACAGATACGCAGTATTTT.

The chain links TRBV11-2 to TRBJ2-1; TRBD2 matches at 8 bases. CDR1 SGHAT and CDR2 FQNNGV come from the germline V gene. Trimming took 4 bases from V and 2 from J; bases not matched to a gene: 16. This CDR3 contains 19 residues. The CDR3 sequence: CASSSRGSGTQVTYNEQFF. In DNA form, the CDR3 reads TGTGCCAGCAGCTCGCGCGGTAGCGGGACTCAAGTAACCTACAATGAGCAGTTCTTC.